This TCR beta chain was sequenced in a study of shared clonotypes between healthy human individuals (dated by TCRdb to the early 2020s). At the level of the whole study: The cohort comprised two women and three men aged 18 to 49 years. For each donor, CD4 naive and CD4 memory were each given three plates, CD8 naive was given two plates, and CD8 memory was given one plate. Blood TCR repertoires of roughly five healthy adults were deeply sequenced to estimate repertoire size and the extent of clonotype sharing between individuals. Libraries were prepared and TCR repertoires were sequenced by different laboratories using diverse techniques, in order to increase sequencing depth and limit assay-specific biases. Per donor, leukapheresis produced somewhere between about 0.85 and 9.5 billion PBMCs. Findings and caveats that apply to the study as a whole: Naive subsets generally had larger estimated clonotype richness than memory subsets did. Because the study included a small number of donors, the genetic and exposure-history diversity represented was limited. Rarefaction of sorted-subset datasets indicated incomplete sequencing despite the large sequencing depth. When a handful of donors were compared, the shared fraction of clonotypes was around 4.6% for naive CD4, 3.5% for naive CD8, roughly 2.5% for memory CD4, and less than 0.45% for memory CD8. Sampling was restricted to blood, and TCR repertoires in tissue are likely to differ from TCR repertoires in blood. Clonotypes shared by all four sorted-subset donors showed higher generation probabilities than non-shared clonotypes. Pairwise subsampling indicated that sequencing depth was expected to affect the degree of clonotype sharing among donors.

Using the deep immunoSEQ assay, multiplex PCR amplified TCR CDR3 regions from genomic DNA. Extracted genomic DNA from each cell subset was distributed evenly across all wells of several immunoSEQ 96-well plates, and each plate was treated as a replicate. For sorted subsets, around 0.2 ug genomic DNA, equal to tens of thousands of T cell genomes, was loaded into each replicate PCR. Purified libraries were measured with a Qubit 3.0 fluorometer, size-checked on a Bioanalyzer 2100, and measured again with the KAPA Library Quantification kit. Every immunoSEQ 96-well plate was sequenced on a separate single-read 150-cycle Illumina NextSeq 550 flow cell. The paper's processing steps were these. Because only junctional sequences without quality scores were contained in the immunoSEQ output, filtering matching that applied to full-length reads could not be performed. Sequences were annotated with PyIR, a Python wrapper for IgBLAST v1.9, and V/J genes and CDR3 were assigned using IMGT germline references. Any read was removed if the V/J assignment was weak (E-value above 1e-6), the CDR3 was missing, or the read contained stop codons, out-of-frame junctions, or ambiguous translated residues. A V3J clonotype was defined by an identical inferred V gene, J gene, and CDR3 amino acid sequence. Percentage overlap between repertoires was calculated by dividing the number of shared unique clonotypes by the size of the smaller repertoire. Repertoire richness was assessed with RTK rarefaction, the Chao1 estimator, and Recon v2.1 estimates of unobserved clonotypes. OLGA was used to compute generation probabilities for all TCRbeta clonotypes that the gDNA method yielded from a handful of donors. TCRdb re-hosts the immuneACCESS table, in-frame sequences only. Its copies lack some clones; in the studies checked, an unresolved V gene accounts for under half of them, and the cause for the rest is not known. The DNA gave D and trimming, while V, J and clone size come from that table. The sample table shows more than 2 million clones, and 85% to 95% are seen once. The top ten constitute roughly 0.13% of the sample.

Healthy HIV-negative adults with no recently reported acute infections or vaccinations were included as donors. Every donor was a Caucasian adult living in Nashville, Tennessee, USA. CD4+ T cells were enriched by magnetic negative selection, after which naive cells were positively selected on CD45RA and the negative fraction was taken as the memory subset. Blood was obtained by leukapheresis, after which PBMCs were separated by Ficoll-Histopaque density gradient centrifugation and cryopreserved in liquid nitrogen vapor phase. Purity and quantity of every magnetically sorted T cell population were checked by analytical flow cytometry. Genomic DNA was isolated from every sorted fraction and measured by UV absorbance on a Nanodrop 2000c. The CDR3 numbers 13 residues from cysteine through phenylalanine. Left in the record is the CDR3 DNA by itself, 39 bases read in frame from the first base. Looking up the germline V gene yields CDR1 KGHSH and CDR2 LQKENI. V is clipped by 8 bases and J by 7 bases, and the sequence between their germline boundaries is 17 bases long.

Details on this clone: No cognate antigen has been identified for it. There are no base qualities to consult, and no much larger clone falls within one base.

Sequenced material: naive CD4+ T cells sorted from blood. What the cell subset or site label conveys for this sample: CD45RA+ positively selected. The sequence is built from TRBV18 and TRBJ1-1; TRBD1 is a possible D gene, resting on 5 matching bases. This TCR was recovered from a man aged 18-30 years in good health. This receptor carries the CDR3 CASTTGGPSEAFF. The bases are TGTGCCAGCACCACAGGAGGGCCAAGTGAAGCTTTCTTT.